This T cell receptor (beta chain) was captured in a study of blood T cell repertoires in COVID-19. In the source study's methods: Reference gene primer amplification in the assay estimated nucleated cell counts. Only in-frame clones appear in the TCRdb table, and some are missing; sequencing was by immunoSEQ multiplex PCR. V and J calls and clone size are copied from that table; D and trimming were computed from the DNA. The sample consists of 250,000 to 300,000 clones, 85% to 90% of them appearing once. The CDR3 loop spans 17 amino acids. The V gene end was trimmed by 6 bases and the J gene end by 2 bases; junction bases not matched to a gene: 10. Germline CDR1 reads MDHEN; CDR2 reads SYDVKM. Recruitment covered fewer than 25 US areas and drew participants whose ages spanned about 18 to 100 years. Two negative PCRs, clearance, or symptom resolution had been documented for recovered Cohort 3 donors.

The receptor was isolated from a man aged 35-49 years who had recovered from COVID-19. The chain uses TRBV28 and TRBJ2-3, with TRBD2 matching 11 bases. Sample: PBMCs or T cells enriched from blood (not recorded which). CDR3 coding DNA: TGTGCCAGCAGGTCTACTAGCGGGAGTGGGAACACAGATACGCAGTATTTT. Protein sequence: CASRSTSGSGNTDTQYF.